This is a list of T cell receptor beta chains from one sample in a study of CD8 T cells in Susac syndrome. TCRdb recomputed calls from the immunoSEQ multiplex PCR reads with MiXCR, one row per CDR3 protein. The sample has about 200,000 distinct CDR3 sequences; 85% to 95% are singletons. Sequenced input: CD4+ T cells from PBMCs. The origin of the receptors is a human donor in good health. CDR3s include the opening cysteine and the closing phenylalanine or tryptophan. Fields, in order: clone size, V gene, D gene, J gene, CDR3 DNA, CDR3 protein. D genes are given only for firm matches. A row's size may be missing; if present it is once, few, many or a size class.

>-|TRBV29-1|-|TRBJ2-3
TGCAGCGTTGACAAGGAGGGCACAGATACGCAGTATTTT
CSVDKEGTDTQYF
>once|TRBV7-8|TRBD1|TRBJ2-5
TGTGCCAGCAGCTTAGTGACAGGGGTTGGAGAGACCCAGTACTTC
CASSLVTGVGETQYF
>-|TRBV29-1|-|TRBJ2-3
TGCAGCGTTGGGATTCGGCGGGTGTCCACAGATACGCAGTATTTT
CSVGIRRVSTDTQYF
>-|TRBV9|TRBD1|TRBJ2-3
TGTGCCAGCAGCGTAGCTAGAAACAGGGGGGTTCCCACAGATACGCAGTATTTT
CASSVARNRGVPTDTQYF
>-|TRBV28|-|TRBJ2-3
TGTGCCAGCAGTGGGGCTAGCGTCGCGTGGGCAGATACGCAGTATTTT
CASSGASVAWADTQYF
>-|TRBV20-1|-|TRBJ1-1
TGCAGTGCTAGAACCGGGGTGGACACTGAAGCTTTCTTT
CSARTGVDTEAFF
>-|TRBV24-1|-|TRBJ2-2
TGTGCCACCAGTGATGAGCCCGGGACGGATAACACCGGGGAGCTGTTTTTT
CATSDEPGTDNTGELFF
>-|TRBV30|-|TRBJ1-5
TGTGCCTGGAGTTCTGGACAGTCGGGTCAGCCCCAGCATTTT
CAWSSGQSGQPQHF
>-|TRBV6-5|-|TRBJ2-3
TGTGCCAGCAGGACAGAAGCAACAGATACGCAGTATTTT
CASRTEATDTQYF
>-|TRBV9|-|TRBJ1-2
TGTGCCAGCAGCGTAGGAACCGATTATGGCTACACCTTC
CASSVGTDYGYTF
>-|TRBV9|-|TRBJ1-1
TGTGCCAGCAGCGCCCATACCTGGTGGCCTGAAGCTTTCTTT
CASSAHTWWPEAFF
>-|TRBV25-1|-|TRBJ2-7
TGTGCCGCCGGCGGGTACGAGCAGTACTTC
CAAGGYEQYF
>-|TRBV20-1|-|TRBJ2-1
TGCAGTGCCCGGGGGACAGCCGAGAGCTCCTACAATGAGCAGTTCTTC
CSARGTAESSYNEQFF
>-|TRBV27|TRBD1|TRBJ2-2
TGTGCCAGCAGGCAGGGACAGGGCACCGGGGAGCTGTTTTTT
CASRQGQGTGELFF
>-|TRBV30|-|TRBJ1-5
TGTGCCTGGAGGGGAGACAGGAGTACTCAGCCCCAGCATTTT
CAWRGDRSTQPQHF
>-|TRBV12-3/TRBV12-4|-|TRBJ2-1
TGTGCCAGCAGCAGGGTTACCTACAATGAGCAGTTCTTC
CASSRVTYNEQFF
>-|TRBV20-1|TRBD1|TRBJ2-3
TGCAGTGCCCCGGGACAGGGGCTAAATACGCAGTATTTT
CSAPGQGLNTQYF
>-|TRBV4-1|TRBD2|TRBJ2-1
TGCGCCAGCAGCCTAGTCCGACTAGCGGATTACAATGAGCAGTTCTTC
CASSLVRLADYNEQFF
>-|TRBV18|-|TRBJ2-4
TGTGCCAGCTCATTGGATTTGGCCAAAAACATTCAGTACTTC
CASSLDLAKNIQYF
>-|TRBV2|TRBD2|TRBJ2-1
TGTGCCAGCATCGAAGGGAGCGGGAGAAGGGATGAGCAGTTCTTC
CASIEGSGRRDEQFF
>-|TRBV10-3|-|TRBJ2-1
TGTGCCATCAGCGCCAGGCTCGACAATGAGCAGTTCTTC
CAISARLDNEQFF
>-|TRBV12-3/TRBV12-4|-|TRBJ2-5
TGTGCCAGCAGCCCCGACCAACCGGGGACCCAGTACTTC
CASSPDQPGTQYF
>-|TRBV4-3|TRBD2|TRBJ2-2
TGCGCCAGCAGCCGATCTCGGGGGGGGCACACCGGGGAGCTGTTTTTT
CASSRSRGGHTGELFF
>-|TRBV27|-|TRBJ2-3
TGTGCCAGCGGATCCCTGAGGACGCAGTATTTT
CASGSLRTQYF
>-|TRBV6-6|-|TRBJ1-3
TGTGCCAGCAGTTATTCCCAGGGAGCTGGAAACACCATATATTTT
CASSYSQGAGNTIYF
>-|TRBV7-2|-|TRBJ2-4
TGTGCCAGCAGCTTAGTCGACCTTACCCGGAGGCAGTACTTC
CASSLVDLTRRQYF
>-|TRBV7-3|-|TRBJ2-5
TGTGCCAGCAGCCCTCCCGAGGGGACCCAGTACTTC
CASSPPEGTQYF
>-|TRBV20-1|-|TRBJ2-2
TGCAGTGCGCCTCGACTAGATTCAGGGGAGCTGTTTTTT
CSAPRLDSGELFF
>once|TRBV20-1|-|TRBJ2-3
TGCAGTGCTAGATCAGGCCCTTCGTACACAGATACGCAGTATTTT
CSARSGPSYTDTQYF
>-|TRBV6-4|-|TRBJ2-3
TGTGCCAGCAGTGAGACGGCGTGGGATACGCAGTATTTT
CASSETAWDTQYF
>-|TRBV7-3|TRBD1|TRBJ2-1
TGTGCCAGCAGCTTAAATCCAGGGGGCGGTGAGCAGTTCTTC
CASSLNPGGGEQFF
>-|TRBV29-1|-|TRBJ1-2
TGCAGCGTAAACAGTAACTATGGCTACACCTTC
CSVNSNYGYTF
>-|TRBV25-1|-|TRBJ2-3
TGTGCCAGCAGTGAATGGGAGGTCTCAACAGATACGCAGTATTTT
CASSEWEVSTDTQYF
>-|TRBV30|-|TRBJ1-1
TGTGCCTGGATACGGGGGGCCTACACTGAAGCTTTCTTT
CAWIRGAYTEAFF
>-|TRBV6-5|-|TRBJ2-3
TGTGCCAGCATCCCCCGAGAATCTGGTACAGATACGCAGTATTTT
CASIPRESGTDTQYF
>-|TRBV9|-|TRBJ2-3
TGTGCCAGCAGCGGGGGGGCGCCGGGCACAGATACGCAGTATTTT
CASSGGAPGTDTQYF
>-|TRBV11-2|-|TRBJ2-2
TGTGCCAGCAGCCGCGTCCCGGGGGAGCTGTTTTTT
CASSRVPGELFF
>-|TRBV9|TRBD1|TRBJ1-2
TGTGCCAGCAGCGTATACAGGGGGCCACCCTATGGCTACACCTTC
CASSVYRGPPYGYTF